A single sample is the source of the 27 T cell receptor beta chains below, sequenced in a study of blood T cells in healthy people across ages. Through a sample-barcoded 5' primer and a J-beta primer mix, a second PCR was run for roughly 6 to 11 cycles. Using its own MiXCR run on the 5' RACE reads, TCRdb lists one record per CDR3 protein. Of fewer than 800,000 distinct CDR3 sequences listed, around 48% were seen once; the top ten hold under 35%. The source material was blood. These receptors all come from a woman in her sixties or seventies in good health.

The chain joins TRBV20-1 to TRBJ1-2; 8 bases are a match to TRBD1. This CDR3 has 12 residues. Per the germline V gene, CDR1 is DFQATT and CDR2 is SNEGSKA (reference sequence). V gave up 5 bases and J gave up 8 bases; unmatched junction bases: 7. CDR3 loop: CSAERQGKGYTF. In DNA, the CDR3 is TGCAGTGCTGAGCGACAGGGGAAGGGCTACACCTTC.

As concerns this clonotype: At one of its ends the junction is not consistent with the germline gene, which may arise from a read error. This sequence joins TRBV7-9 and TRBJ2-5; TRBD2 matches at 9 bases. This CDR3 contains 17 residues. From germline, CDR1 is SEHNR and CDR2 FQNEAQ (reference sequence). Here the CDR3 reads CASSLSPLAGYQETQYF. In nucleotides, the CDR3 is TGTGCCAGCAGCTTAAGTCCGCTAGCGGGGTACCAAGAGACTCAGTACTTC.

In its sample, this clonotype was seen once. The chain couples TRBV20-1 to TRBJ2-3, with D perhaps matching TRBD2 (6 bases). Trimming removed 3 bases at V and 2 bases at J, with 15 bases between. Germline V gene lookup returns CDR1 DFQATT and CDR2 SNEGSKA (reference sequence). This CDR3 comprises 15 residues. This CDR3 reads CSARRKRESTDTQYF. CDR3 DNA: TGCAGTGCTAGGAGAAAACGGGAGTCCACAGATACGCAGTATTTT.

This clonotype occurred once. V usage is TRBV29-1 and J usage is TRBJ1-1; D is uncertain. CDR3 length: 11 amino acids. V lost 3 bases and J lost 6, with 8 bases in between. Germline CDR1 reads SQVTM; CDR2 reads ANQGSEA. Written as DNA, the CDR3 is TGCAGCGTTGACGGCGGCTCTGAAGCTTTCTTT. This sequence encodes CSVDGGSEAFF. The full variable domain, rest sourced from reference TRBV29-1 and TRBJ1-1, is SAVISQKPSRDICQRGTSLTIQCQVDSQVTMMFWYRQQPGQSLTLIATANQGSEATYESGFVIDKFPISRPNLTFSTLTVSNMSPEDSSIYLCSVDGGSEAFFGQGTRLTVV.

In its sample, this clonotype was seen a few times. The CDR3 region has the DNA TGTGCCACTCGCGGACAGGGCACTACCTACGAGCAGTACTTC. Amino acid sequence: CATRGQGTTYEQYF. The chain has TRBV24-1 and TRBJ2-7; 8 nucleotides line up with TRBD1. The CDR3 spans 14 residues. CDR1 and CDR2 from the germline V gene are KGHDR and SFDVKD. Germline trimming cut 10 bases from V and 2 bases from J; bases unmatched to any gene: 9.

The V call is TRBV28, the J call TRBJ2-7, with 7 positions matching TRBD2. V trimming: 2 bases; J trimming: 5 bases; junction bases outside the gene matches: 6. CDR1 and CDR2 from the germline V gene are MDHEN and SYDVKM. This CDR3 is built from 14 residues. CDR3 bases: TGTGCCAGCAGTTTAGGGGGGGTTAGCGACGAGCAGTACTTC. Residues: CASSLGGVSDEQYF.

The CDR3 nucleotides are TGTGCCATCAGTTCGAGCGGAGATGAGCAGTTCTTC. This encodes CAISSSGDEQFF. The genes are TRBV10-3 and TRBJ2-1; D may be TRBD2 (5 bases). Deletions cut 5 bases from V and 8 bases from J, with 10 bases between. The germline V gene has CDR1 ENHRY and CDR2 SYGVKD. The CDR3 length is 12 residues.

To note about this clonotype: The junction and the germline gene differ at one end; a read error may be behind it. V gene TRBV5-1 combines with J gene TRBJ2-1; D is ambiguous. Germline V CDR1 and CDR2: SGHRS, YFSETQ. The CDR3 covers 15 residues. The CDR3 here is CVSSLEGLGPNEQFF. CDR3 DNA sequence: TGCGTCAGCAGCTTGGAAGGGTTAGGGCCCAATGAGCAGTTCTTC.

The rearrangement links TRBV9 to TRBJ2-7, with D possibly being TRBD1 or TRBD2 (5 bases each). The CDR3 runs to 14 residues. Trimming stripped 8 bases from V and 2 bases from J, with 17 bases between. Germline CDR1 reads SGDLS; CDR2 reads YYNGEE. CDR3 nucleotides: TGTGCCAGGGGACCCGTACTGATCACCTACGAGCAGTACTTC. Translating it yields CARGPVLITYEQYF.

This chain connects TRBV5-1 to TRBJ2-7; D gene ambiguous. Germline V gives CDR1 SGHRS, CDR2 YFSETQ. Trimming removed 0 bases from V and 2 bases from J, with 15 bases in between. The CDR3 spans 16 residues. The CDR3 loop reads CASSLESLRLPYEQYF. The CDR3, as DNA: TGCGCCAGCAGCTTGGAGTCCCTTAGACTCCCCTACGAGCAGTACTTC.

As DNA, the CDR3 is TGCAGTGCTAGACAGGTCGGACGAAACACCATATATTTT. Translating gives CSARQVGRNTIYF. The rearrangement links TRBV20-1 to TRBJ1-3; D is undetermined. The ends were cut back, 2 bases at V and 5 bases at J, with 10 bases in the middle. Germline assignment: CDR1 DFQATT and CDR2 SNEGSKA (reference sequence). The CDR3 is made up of 13 amino acids.

This chain links TRBV27 with TRBJ2-3, with TRBD1 matching over 7 bases. V dropped 5 bases and J dropped 5; count of bases not matched to a gene: 10. CDR1 and CDR2 from the germline V gene are MNHEY and SMNVEV (reference sequence). This CDR3 is built from 15 residues. Written as DNA, the CDR3 is TGTGCCAGCAGTACAGGGGTCTTACCCGAAGATACGCAGTATTTT. Translation gives CASSTGVLPEDTQYF.

This rearrangement joins TRBV27 to TRBJ2-1; 11 bases agree with TRBD2. The end of the DNA aligns better with TRBJ2-7, so the J call may be wrong. This CDR3 is built from 15 residues. Germline assignment: CDR1 MNHEY and CDR2 SMNVEV (reference sequence). The CDR3 loop is CASSVGLAGYNEQYF. CDR3 bases: TGTGCCAGCAGCGTCGGACTAGCGGGTTACAATGAGCAGTACTTC.

The genes are TRBV5-5 and TRBJ2-7; D could derive from TRBD1 or TRBD2 (7 bases each). Germline loops: CDR1 SGHKS, CDR2 YYEKEE (reference sequence). The V end lost 4 bases, the J end lost 4 bases, and 18 bases lay between the germline ends. The CDR3 consists of 15 residues. The DNA of the CDR3 is TGTGCCAGCAGCGTACCGGGACAGCGGGGTTACGAGCAGTACTTC. It translates to CASSVPGQRGYEQYF.

The chain's CDR3 is CSARDFTSDYNEQFF. CDR3 in DNA: TGCAGTGCTAGAGATTTCACGTCTGATTACAATGAGCAGTTCTTC. The chain has TRBV20-1 and TRBJ2-1; the D is unclear. Germline CDR1 is DFQATT and CDR2 is SNEGSKA (reference sequence). V lost 0 bases to trimming and J lost 4 bases, with 13 bases between them. The length of the CDR3 is 15 residues.

This clonotype was seen many times. This chain uses TRBV18 with TRBJ2-5; possible D gene TRBD2, 6 bases. From germline, CDR1 is KGHSH and CDR2 LQKENI. This CDR3 comprises 13 residues. The V end lost 0 bases, the J end lost 5 bases, and 7 bases lay between the germline ends. The CDR3 DNA sequence: TGTGCCAGCTCACCACCTGGGAGGGAGACCCAGTACTTC. Protein product: CASSPPGRETQYF.

V and J are TRBV12-3 or TRBV12-4 and TRBJ2-1; D is ambiguous. Trimming stripped 4 bases from V and 8 bases from J, with 12 bases between. The CDR3 spans 13 residues. Written as DNA, the CDR3 is TGTGCCAGCAGTTCTCCCGGGTACGATGAGCAGTTCTTC. Its protein is CASSSPGYDEQFF.

The CDR3 is CAGIRQTYEQYF. CDR3 nucleotides: TGCGCCGGCATTAGACAGACCTACGAGCAGTACTTC. This chain uses TRBV4-3 with TRBJ2-7; tentative D call: TRBD1 (5 bases). The V and J ends lost 11 bases and 2 bases respectively, with 13 bases between them. The CDR3 consists of 12 residues. Germline V lookup: CDR1 LGHNA, CDR2 YSLEER.

The rearrangement links TRBV7-2 to TRBJ2-5, with D perhaps matching TRBD2 (7 bases). The ends were cut back, 5 bases at V and 7 bases at J, with 17 bases in the middle. CDR1 and CDR2 (germline): SGHTA, FQGNSA. CDR3 length: 14 residues. The CDR3 loop is CASSVARGAGTQYF. CDR3 nucleotides: TGTGCCAGCAGCGTCGCCCGGGGGGCCGGGACCCAGTACTTC. The entire variable domain, with the rest obtained from reference TRBV7-2 and TRBJ2-5, is as follows: GAGVSQSPSNKVTEKGKDVELRCDPISGHTALYWYRQSLGQGLEFLIYFQGNSAPDKSGLPSDRFSAERTGGSVSTLTIQRTQQEDSAVYLCASSVARGAGTQYFGPGTRLLVL.

The rearrangement links TRBV29-1 to TRBJ1-1; a possible D gene is TRBD1 (5 bases). V was clipped by 7 bases and J by 0 bases, with 12 bases between them. Looked up from germline, CDR1 is SQVTM and CDR2 is ANQGSEA. The CDR3 has 13 amino acids. DNA for the CDR3: TGCAGCGCCTGTTCACAGGTGAACACTGAAGCTTTCTTT. It translates to CSACSQVNTEAFF.

With regard to this clonotype: A junction end diverges from the germline sequence, so it may reflect a read error. The genes are TRBV5-6 and TRBJ2-3, with D possibly being TRBD2 (6 bases). Germline assignment: CDR1 SGHDT and CDR2 YYEEEE. The CDR3 sequence is 15 residues long. CDR3 amino acids: CASTPWPGSSDRQYF. The CDR3 DNA sequence: TGTGCCAGCACCCCGTGGCCCGGGAGTTCAGATAGGCAGTATTTT.

The rearrangement links TRBV30 to TRBJ2-4, with a weak D call TRBD2 (6 bases). The length of the CDR3 is 14 residues. Germline V gene sequence: CDR1 GTSNPN, CDR2 SVGIG (reference sequence). The germline V and J ends were trimmed by 0 bases and 3 bases, with 9 bases remaining between them. CDR3 sequence (DNA): TGTGCCTGGAGTGTACGGGGGATCAAAAACATTCAGTACTTC. Translation: CAWSVRGIKNIQYF.

The V gene is TRBV20-1, the J gene TRBJ1-1; tentatively, D is TRBD1 (6 bases). Trimming took 0 bases from V and 0 from J, leaving 8 bases between them. The V gene's germline CDR1 is DFQATT and CDR2 SNEGSKA (reference sequence). This CDR3 region has 14 residues. CDR3 DNA: TGCAGTGCTAGAGACTCAGGGGTGAACACTGAAGCTTTCTTT. Translated, it gives CSARDSGVNTEAFF.

The CDR3 coding sequence is TGTGCCAGCAGTTTCGTTGTGAGTCGGGAGACCCAGTACTTC. Encoded protein: CASSFVVSRETQYF. The gene calls are TRBV27 and TRBJ2-7; D remains unclear. The J call may be incorrect, as the DNA end agrees better with TRBJ2-5. The CDR3 consists of 14 residues. Germline-derived CDR1 and CDR2 are MNHEY and SMNVEV (reference sequence).

Comment on this clonotype: One end of the junction is discordant with germline, which a read error may explain. The chain recombines TRBV20-1 with TRBJ2-4; 7 nucleotides agree with TRBD1. Germline CDR1 DFQATT, CDR2 SNEGSKA (reference sequence). This CDR3 contains 15 residues. The DNA of the CDR3 is TGCAGTGCTGGCGACAGGGCAATTGCCAAAAACATTCGGTACTTC. This translates into CSAGDRAIAKNIRYF.

This clonotype turned up a few times. The V gene is TRBV7-2, the J gene TRBJ2-1; TRBD2 matches at 9 bases. The trim removed 5 bases at V and 2 bases at J, leaving 7 bases unmatched. Germline CDR1 is SGHTA and CDR2 is FQGNSA. The CDR3 loop spans 16 amino acids. CDR3 nucleotides: TGTGCCAGCAGCAAATTAGCGGGAGCTGCCTACAATGAGCAGTTCTTC. It encodes CASSKLAGAAYNEQFF. The variable domain in full, with the rest retrieved from reference TRBV7-2 and TRBJ2-1, is GAGVSQSPSNKVTEKGKDVELRCDPISGHTALYWYRQSLGQGLEFLIYFQGNSAPDKSGLPSDRFSAERTGGSVSTLTIQRTQQEDSAVYLCASSKLAGAAYNEQFFGPGTRLTVL.

In its sample, this clonotype was seen a few times. The gene calls are TRBV7-2 and TRBJ1-6; 8 nucleotides agree with TRBD1. V shed 2 bases, J shed 6 bases, and the junction held 6 bases outside the gene matches. CDR1 and CDR2 from the germline V gene are SGHTA and FQGNSA. There are 16 residues in the CDR3. CDR3 in amino acids: CASSLSQDRVNSPLHF. CDR3 DNA sequence: TGTGCCAGCAGCTTATCGCAGGACAGGGTTAATTCACCCCTCCACTTT.